This passage covers 2 T cell receptor beta chains from one sample sequenced in a study of neurological immune-mediated disorders. TCRdb re-called the 5' RACE reads through MiXCR, storing one row per CDR3 protein. The repertoire holds tens of thousands of distinct CDR3 sequences, with around 6% as singletons. Sequencing was performed on CD4+ T cells from blood. The receptors come from a woman aged 40 to 50 in good health.

There are many counts of this clonotype. The chain employs TRBV29-1 and TRBJ1-2; TRBD1 is a possible D gene (6 bases). The germline CDR1 and CDR2 sequences are SQVTM and ANQGSEA. This CDR3 spans 12 amino acids. V was clipped by 7 bases and J by 5 bases, with 14 bases between them. The CDR3 sequence: CSDLTGDYGYTF. The DNA for the CDR3 is TGCAGCGACCTGACAGGCGATTATGGCTACACCTTC.

CDR3 sequence: CASSSSGRITDTQYF. The DNA for the CDR3 is TGTGCCAGCAGCTCCAGCGGGAGGATCACAGATACGCAGTATTTT. This rearrangement joins TRBV7-6 to TRBJ2-3; 9 nucleotides match TRBD2. V trimming: 4 bases; J trimming: 2 bases; junction bases outside the gene matches: 4. Germline V gene sequence: CDR1 SGHVS, CDR2 FNYEAQ. The CDR3 has 15 amino acids.